The 29 T cell receptor beta chains listed next were all sequenced from one sample in a study of cytomegalovirus exposure and HLA in healthy donors. Use of 60 Vbeta and 13 Jbeta primers characterized the PCR. The assay was immunoSEQ multiplex PCR, and TCRdb's table has in-frame clones only and misses some. Altogether 110,000 to 150,000 clones are present, roughly 9.8% being singletons, with the ten largest covering 1.8%. Sequenced sample: PBMCs. These receptors came from a man aged 50-59 years in good health and CMV-seronegative.

This clone has a handful of counts. The chain joins TRBV7-2 to TRBJ1-3; tentative D call: TRBD1 (6 bases). V was shortened by 2 bases and J by 2 bases, with 7 bases between the two germline ends. CDR3 length: 14 amino acids. Germline V lookup: CDR1 SGHTA, CDR2 FQGNSA. DNA of the CDR3: TGTGCCAGCAGCTTATCAGGGGCTGGAAACACCATATATTTT. Translation: CASSLSGAGNTIYF. Drawing the rest from reference TRBV7-2 and TRBJ1-3, the complete variable domain is GAGVSQSPSNKVTEKGKDVELRCDPISGHTALYWYRQSLGQGLEFLIYFQGNSAPDKSGLPSDRFSAERTGGSVSTLTIQRTQQEDSAVYLCASSLSGAGNTIYFGEGSWLTVV.

The table lists this clone with a few counts. This chain uses TRBV6-5 with TRBJ2-1; D call uncertain. This CDR3 region has 16 residues. The ends were cut back, 2 bases at V and 2 bases at J, with 13 bases in the middle. Germline V lookup: CDR1 MNHEY, CDR2 SVGAGI. CDR3 sequence: CASSYLTGAAYNEQFF. The CDR3 region has the DNA TGTGCCAGCAGTTACCTAACTGGAGCCGCCTACAATGAGCAGTTCTTC.

The rearrangement links TRBV28 to TRBJ1-4, with 7 bases matching TRBD1. CDR3 length equals 14 residues. The V and J ends lost 3 bases and 8 bases, in that order; junction bases with no gene match: 6. The germline gives CDR1 MDHEN, CDR2 SYDVKM. The CDR3, as DNA: TGTGCCAGCAGTTTTCGACAGGGAAGCGAAAAACTGTTTTTT. It is translated as CASSFRQGSEKLFF. Combining the CDR3 with reference TRBV28 and TRBJ1-4 gives the whole variable domain DVKVTQSSRYLVKRTGEKVFLECVQDMDHENMFWYRQDPGLGLRLIYFSYDVKMKEKGDIPEGYSVSREKKERFSLILESASTNQTSMYLCASSFRQGSEKLFFGSGTQLSVL.

This clone was observed a handful of times. The rearrangement joins TRBV7-8 to TRBJ1-5; D gene ambiguous. Germline values: CDR1 SGHVS, CDR2 FQNEAQ. This CDR3 spans 13 amino acids. The V gene lost 2 bases and the J gene lost 1 base, with 3 bases spanning the gap. CDR3 bases: TGTGCCAGCAGCTTACTAAGCAATCAGCCCCAGCATTTT. Protein: CASSLLSNQPQHF.

In this sample, this clone turned up a few times. This chain joins TRBV5-1 and TRBJ2-3; tentatively, D is TRBD1 (5 bases). Trimming took off 0 bases at V and 4 bases at J, with 12 bases between the two ends. This CDR3 is 15 amino acids long. Germline lookup yields CDR1 SGHRS and CDR2 YFSETQ. CDR3 nucleotide sequence: TGCGCCAGCAGCTTGGTCCTTAGGGGCCCAGATACGCAGTATTTT. It is translated as CASSLVLRGPDTQYF.

This clone was detected only a few times. V and J are TRBV11-2 and TRBJ2-7; D is unresolved. Between the trimmed V and J ends, which lost 1 base and 1 base, there was a span of 5 bases. The CDR3 extends over 13 amino acids. Germline V gene data show CDR1 as SGHAT and CDR2 as FQNNGV. The chain's CDR3 is CASSLAVSYEQYF. In DNA form, the CDR3 reads TGTGCCAGCAGCTTAGCGGTTTCCTACGAGCAGTACTTC.

The chain carries TRBV7-2 and TRBJ2-3, with a weak D call TRBD1 (5 bases). The germline CDR1 and CDR2 sequences are SGHTA and FQGNSA. Trimming removed 5 bases from V and 1 base from J, with 10 bases in between. The CDR3 loop spans 14 amino acids. The CDR3 DNA follows: TGTGCCAGCAGCCGAGCCAGGGGCACAGATACGCAGTATTTT. This sequence encodes CASSRARGTDTQYF.

The rearrangement uses TRBV6-1 and TRBJ2-1; 9 bases line up with TRBD1. The CDR3 contains 15 residues. Germline loops: CDR1 MNHNS, CDR2 SASEGT. The ends lost 5 bases at V and 7 bases at J; junction bases unmatched: 9. The CDR3 nucleotides are TGTGCCAGCAGTAGTACCGGGACAGGGAGGAATGAGCAGTTCTTC. Encoded protein: CASSSTGTGRNEQFF.

The V gene is TRBV27, the J gene TRBJ1-5, with 7 bases matching TRBD1. This CDR3 is built from 15 residues. Germline V lookup: CDR1 MNHEY, CDR2 SMNVEV (reference sequence). Trimming cost V 5 bases and J 3 bases; bases outside gene matches: 7. CDR3 in amino acids: CASSSRGQHNQPQHF. CDR3 nucleotide sequence: TGTGCCAGCAGTAGCCGGGGACAGCACAATCAGCCCCAGCATTTT.

This clone has just a few counts. The V gene is TRBV5-1, the J gene TRBJ2-7; TRBD1 matches 9 bases. V lost 4 bases and J lost 5; bases outside the gene matches: 13. This CDR3 region has 16 residues. Germline assignment: CDR1 SGHRS and CDR2 YFSETQ. The CDR3 loop is CASSPLGGTGINEQYF. The CDR3 DNA is TGCGCCAGCAGCCCCCTAGGAGGGACAGGGATCAACGAGCAGTACTTC.

This clone was recorded a few times. This chain uses TRBV19 with TRBJ1-5; D is possibly TRBD1 (5 bases). Germline V gene data show CDR1 as LNHDA and CDR2 as SQIVND (reference sequence). The CDR3 contains 17 residues. The V end lost 5 bases, the J end lost 6 bases, and 23 bases lay between the germline ends. This CDR3 reads CASSLDKGWPQGQPQHF. Written as DNA, the CDR3 is TGTGCCAGTAGTCTGGACAAGGGATGGCCCCAGGGTCAGCCCCAGCATTTT. Supplemented by reference TRBV19 and TRBJ1-5, the full variable domain reads DGGITQSPKYLFRKEGQNVTLSCEQNLNHDAMYWYRQDPGQGLRLIYYSQIVNDFQKGDIAEGYSVSREKKESFPLTVTSAQKNPTAFYLCASSLDKGWPQGQPQHFGDGTRLSIL.

The chain is built from TRBV7-9 and TRBJ2-5, with 10 bases identical to TRBD2. Germline V gives CDR1 SEHNR, CDR2 FQNEAQ (reference sequence). The CDR3 spans 15 residues. Unmatched junction bases numbered 5, after V lost 1 base and J lost 6 bases. The CDR3 bases are TGTGCCAGCAGCTTAGGACTAGCGGGTTGGCAGACCCAGTACTTC. Translating gives CASSLGLAGWQTQYF.

The sample holds a few counts of this clone. V is TRBV6-5 and J is TRBJ1-4; D ambiguous. The CDR3 runs to 15 residues. CDR1 and CDR2 from the germline V gene are MNHEY and SVGAGI. The V end was cut by 0 bases, the J end by 4 bases, with 9 bases between. CDR3 sequence (DNA): TGTGCCAGCAGTTACTCGGGCGCCGGTAATGAAAAACTGTTTTTT. This sequence encodes CASSYSGAGNEKLFF.

This clone came up a few times. The chain recombines TRBV7-8 with TRBJ1-5; 7 positions agree with TRBD1. Germline CDR1 SGHVS, CDR2 FQNEAQ. The CDR3 runs to 14 residues. V lost 6 bases to trimming and J lost 3 bases; unmatched junction nucleotides: 5. CDR3 protein: CASRRGQVNQPQHF. CDR3 DNA: TGTGCCAGCAGGCGAGGACAGGTCAATCAGCCCCAGCATTTT.

In its sample, this clone was seen a few times. The chain links TRBV6-5 to TRBJ1-5, with D maybe TRBD1 (5 bases). The CDR3 consists of 16 residues. The germline gives CDR1 MNHEY, CDR2 SVGAGI. V was shortened by 0 bases and J by 2 bases, with 11 bases between the two germline ends. The CDR3 DNA reads as TGTGCCAGCAGTTACTCGTTTTCACAGGGCAATCAGCCCCAGCATTTT. Amino acid sequence: CASSYSFSQGNQPQHF.

The rearrangement uses TRBV2 and TRBJ1-4, with 9 bases identical to TRBD1. CDR3 size: 16 residues. V gave up 3 bases and J gave up 8 bases; unmatched junction bases: 10. CDR1 and CDR2 (germline): SNHLY, FYNNEI. Here the CDR3 reads CASSDLQGAVSEKLFF. CDR3 nucleotide sequence: TGTGCCAGCAGTGACCTACAGGGGGCGGTGAGCGAAAAACTGTTTTTT.

This sequence joins TRBV7-9 and TRBJ1-4; D possibly corresponds to TRBD1 (6 bases). The length of the CDR3 is 16 residues. Trimming left V 5 bases short and J 11 bases short, with 24 bases between. From germline, CDR1 is SEHNR and CDR2 FQNEAQ (reference sequence). CDR3 in amino acids: CASSKRASQGLNKLFF. In DNA form, the CDR3 reads TGTGCCAGCAGCAAACGGGCATCACAGGGTCTTAATAAACTGTTTTTT.

This clone has only a few counts. The chain combines TRBV5-1 with TRBJ1-5; D uncertain. The germline CDR1 and CDR2 sequences are SGHRS and YFSETQ. V lost 0 bases to trimming and J lost 5 bases, with 6 bases between them. CDR3 length: 13 residues. The CDR3 here is CASSLGRDQPQHF. CDR3 bases: TGCGCCAGCAGCTTGGGTCGGGATCAGCCCCAGCATTTT.

This clone has a handful of counts. The CDR3 coding sequence is TGTGCCAGCAGTTCCAGGACAGGAGTTCGGACTGAAAAACTGTTTTTT. It translates to CASSSRTGVRTEKLFF. The rearrangement joins TRBV27 to TRBJ1-4; 7 bases line up with TRBD1. The ends lost 4 bases at V and 7 bases at J; junction bases unmatched: 12. From germline, CDR1 is MNHEY and CDR2 SMNVEV (reference sequence). The CDR3 runs to 16 residues. Full variable domain (outside the CDR3, taken from reference TRBV27 and TRBJ1-4): EAQVTQNPRYLITVTGKKLTVTCSQNMNHEYMSWYRQDPGLGLRQIYYSMNVEVTDKGDVPEGYKVSRKEKRNFPLILESPSPNQTSLYFCASSSRTGVRTEKLFFGSGTQLSVL.

The J gene is TRBJ2-1, the V gene TRBV10-3; 15 nucleotides match TRBD2. CDR3 length: 15 amino acids. Trimming removed 9 bases from V and 5 bases from J; junction bases left unmatched: 5. Looked up from germline, CDR1 is ENHRY and CDR2 is SYGVKD. The CDR3 coding sequence is TGTGCCATGGGGACTAGCGGGGGGTCCGACAATGAGCAGTTCTTC. Protein sequence: CAMGTSGGSDNEQFF.

This chain links TRBV11-2 with TRBJ2-1; no clear D. Trimming removed 2 bases at V and 9 bases at J, with 14 bases between. The CDR3 has 14 amino acids. Germline lookup yields CDR1 SGHAT and CDR2 FQNNGV. The CDR3 protein is CASSLTTGGGEQFF. CDR3 sequence (DNA): TGTGCCAGCAGCTTAACAACGGGTGGTGGTGAGCAGTTCTTC.

The chain uses TRBV2 and TRBJ1-2, with 8 bases aligning to TRBD1. The junction had 6 bases not matched to a gene; V was cut back by 3 bases and J by 6 bases. This CDR3 contains 14 residues. Germline CDR1 and CDR2: SNHLY and FYNNEI. The CDR3 coding sequence is TGTGCCAGCAGTGATGGACAGGGAATGGATGGCTACACCTTC. As protein: CASSDGQGMDGYTF.

This clone appeared a few times. The chain uses TRBV5-1 and TRBJ2-6, with 12 bases that match TRBD2. Per germline, CDR1 SGHRS and CDR2 YFSETQ. The CDR3 sequence is 17 residues long. The V segment lost 6 bases and the J segment 2 bases; nucleotides outside the gene matches: 6. CDR3 in DNA: TGCGCCAGCAATTCTGGACTAGCGGGGCCTGGGGCCAACGTCCTGACTTTC. It is translated as CASNSGLAGPGANVLTF.

The V and J genes are TRBV6-6 and TRBJ1-2, with a weak D call TRBD1 (6 bases). The CDR3 is 15 amino acids. Germline V gives CDR1 MNHNY, CDR2 SVGAGI (reference sequence). V gave up 6 bases and J gave up 8 bases, with 22 bases separating them. The CDR3 sequence: CASRPQGGVVEGYTF. In DNA, the CDR3 is TGTGCCAGCAGGCCTCAAGGGGGAGTAGTTGAAGGCTACACCTTC.

This clone came up a few times. The chain uses TRBV20-1 and TRBJ2-7; D is perhaps TRBD1 (6 bases). Germline CDR1 is DFQATT and CDR2 is SNEGSKA (reference sequence). The V and J ends lost 6 bases and 3 bases respectively, with 9 bases between them. The CDR3 consists of 11 residues. CDR3 protein: CSAEQGYEQYF. Here the CDR3 DNA reads TGCAGTGCGGAACAGGGCTACGAGCAGTACTTC.

Only a few counts were recorded for this clone. This chain links TRBV29-1 with TRBJ1-2; D might be TRBD1 (6 bases). V gave up 4 bases and J gave up 4 bases, with 16 bases separating them. From germline, CDR1 is SQVTM and CDR2 ANQGSEA. The CDR3 extends over 14 amino acids. DNA for the CDR3: TGCAGCGTTGTAGTCCGTGCAGGGGCCTATGGCTACACCTTC. It encodes CSVVVRAGAYGYTF.

This clone was seen a few times. The chain is built from TRBV5-6 and TRBJ2-7, with D perhaps matching TRBD1 (5 bases). Germline V lookup: CDR1 SGHDT, CDR2 YYEEEE. The CDR3 contains 14 residues. Trimming left V 0 bases short and J 2 bases short, with 9 bases between. The CDR3: CASSLEGAPYEQYF. The CDR3 nucleotides are TGTGCCAGCAGCTTGGAAGGGGCCCCCTACGAGCAGTACTTC. The full variable domain, with the rest looked up from reference TRBV5-6 and TRBJ2-7, is DAGVTQSPTHLIKTRGQQVTLRCSPKSGHDTVSWYQQALGQGPQFIFQYYEEEERQRGNFPDRFSGHQFPNYSSELNVNALLLGDSALYLCASSLEGAPYEQYFGPGTRLTVT.

The chain employs TRBV6-5 and TRBJ1-2; the D is unclear. CDR3 length equals 14 residues. Between the trimmed V and J ends, which lost 0 bases and 5 bases, there was a span of 10 bases. Germline V gives CDR1 MNHEY, CDR2 SVGAGI. This chain's CDR3 is CASSYSGSAYGYTF. The CDR3 nucleotides read TGTGCCAGCAGTTACTCCGGCAGCGCATATGGCTACACCTTC.

J is TRBJ2-3 and V is TRBV5-1; 9 bases match TRBD1. In germline, CDR1 is SGHRS, CDR2 YFSETQ. This CDR3 has 15 amino acids. V was clipped by 1 base and J by 5 bases; unmatched bases: 5. As DNA, the CDR3 is TGCGCCAGCAGCTTGTTCGGGACAGGGATAGATACGCAGTATTTT. Translating gives CASSLFGTGIDTQYF.